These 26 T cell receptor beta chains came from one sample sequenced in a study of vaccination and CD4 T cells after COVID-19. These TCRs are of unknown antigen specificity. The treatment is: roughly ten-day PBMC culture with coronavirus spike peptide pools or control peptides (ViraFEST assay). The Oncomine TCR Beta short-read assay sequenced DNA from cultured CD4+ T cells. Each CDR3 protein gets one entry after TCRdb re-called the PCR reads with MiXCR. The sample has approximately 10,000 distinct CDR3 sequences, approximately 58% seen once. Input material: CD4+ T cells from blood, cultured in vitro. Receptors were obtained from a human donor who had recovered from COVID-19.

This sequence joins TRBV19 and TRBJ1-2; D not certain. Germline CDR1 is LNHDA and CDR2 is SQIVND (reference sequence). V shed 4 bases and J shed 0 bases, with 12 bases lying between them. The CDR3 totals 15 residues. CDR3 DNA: TGTGCCAGTAGTACAACGGGCCATTCTAACTATGGCTACACCTTC. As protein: CASSTTGHSNYGYTF. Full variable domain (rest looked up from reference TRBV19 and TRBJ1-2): DGGITQSPKYLFRKEGQNVTLSCEQNLNHDAMYWYRQDPGQGLRLIYYSQIVNDFQKGDIAEGYSVSREKKESFPLTVTSAQKNPTAFYLCASSTTGHSNYGYTFGSGTRLTVV.

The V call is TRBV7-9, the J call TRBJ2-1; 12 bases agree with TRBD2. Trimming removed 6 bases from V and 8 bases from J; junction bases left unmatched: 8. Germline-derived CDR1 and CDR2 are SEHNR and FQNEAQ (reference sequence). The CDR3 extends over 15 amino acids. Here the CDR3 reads CASSYTSGGRDEQFF. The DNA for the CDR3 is TGTGCCAGCAGTTACACTAGCGGGGGGAGGGATGAGCAGTTCTTC.

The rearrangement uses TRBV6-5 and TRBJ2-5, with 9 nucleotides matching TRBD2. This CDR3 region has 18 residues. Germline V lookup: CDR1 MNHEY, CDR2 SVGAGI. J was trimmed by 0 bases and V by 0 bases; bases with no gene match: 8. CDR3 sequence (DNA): TGTGCCAGCAGTTACTCCCCGGGGGCTAGCGGGGACCAAGAGACCCAGTACTTC. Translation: CASSYSPGASGDQETQYF.

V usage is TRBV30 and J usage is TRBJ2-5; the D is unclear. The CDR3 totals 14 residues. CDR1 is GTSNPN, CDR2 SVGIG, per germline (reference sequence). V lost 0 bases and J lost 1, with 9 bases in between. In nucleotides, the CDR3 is TGTGCCTGGAGTGTAGGTGGCTTCCAAGAGACCCAGTACTTC. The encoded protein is CAWSVGGFQETQYF.

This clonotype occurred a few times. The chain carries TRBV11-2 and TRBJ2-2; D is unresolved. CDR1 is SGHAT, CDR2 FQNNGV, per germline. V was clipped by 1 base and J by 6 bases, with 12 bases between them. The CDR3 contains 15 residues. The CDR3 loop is CASSLGLWDPGELFF. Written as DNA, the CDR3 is TGTGCCAGCAGCTTAGGACTCTGGGATCCCGGGGAGCTGTTTTTT.

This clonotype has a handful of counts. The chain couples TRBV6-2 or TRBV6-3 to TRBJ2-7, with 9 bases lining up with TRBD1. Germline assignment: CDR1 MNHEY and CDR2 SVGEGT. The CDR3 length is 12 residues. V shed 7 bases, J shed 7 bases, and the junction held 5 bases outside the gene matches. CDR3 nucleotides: TGTGCCAGCAAACAGGGGGCGCGGGAGCAGTACTTC. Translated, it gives CASKQGAREQYF.

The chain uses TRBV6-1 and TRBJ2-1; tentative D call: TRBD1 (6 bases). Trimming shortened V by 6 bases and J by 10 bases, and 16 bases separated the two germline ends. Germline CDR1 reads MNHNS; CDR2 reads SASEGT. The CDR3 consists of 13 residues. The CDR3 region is CASSRDRPWEQFF. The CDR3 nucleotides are TGTGCCAGCAGCCGTGACAGGCCGTGGGAGCAGTTCTTC.

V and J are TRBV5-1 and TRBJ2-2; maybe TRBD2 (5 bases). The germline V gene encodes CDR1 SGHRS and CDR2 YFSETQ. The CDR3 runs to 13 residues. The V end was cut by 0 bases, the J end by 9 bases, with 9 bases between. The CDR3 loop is CASSLVGRRELFF. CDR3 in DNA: TGCGCCAGCAGCTTGGTTGGGAGAAGGGAGCTGTTTTTT.

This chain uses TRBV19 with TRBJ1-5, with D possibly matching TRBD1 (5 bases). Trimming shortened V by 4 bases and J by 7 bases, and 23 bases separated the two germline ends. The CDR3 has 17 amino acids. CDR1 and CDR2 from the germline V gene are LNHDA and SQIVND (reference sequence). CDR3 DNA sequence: TGTGCCAGTAGTAGTAGTGGCGCTGCGGGGGATAACCAGCCCCAGCATTTT. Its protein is CASSSSGAAGDNQPQHF. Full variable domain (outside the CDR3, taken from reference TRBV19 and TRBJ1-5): DGGITQSPKYLFRKEGQNVTLSCEQNLNHDAMYWYRQDPGQGLRLIYYSQIVNDFQKGDIAEGYSVSREKKESFPLTVTSAQKNPTAFYLCASSSSGAAGDNQPQHFGDGTRLSIL.

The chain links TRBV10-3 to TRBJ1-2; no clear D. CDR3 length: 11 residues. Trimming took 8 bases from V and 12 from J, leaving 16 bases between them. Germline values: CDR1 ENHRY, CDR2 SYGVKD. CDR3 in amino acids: CAIANGHFHTF. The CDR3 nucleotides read TGTGCCATCGCGAACGGCCATTTTCACACCTTC.

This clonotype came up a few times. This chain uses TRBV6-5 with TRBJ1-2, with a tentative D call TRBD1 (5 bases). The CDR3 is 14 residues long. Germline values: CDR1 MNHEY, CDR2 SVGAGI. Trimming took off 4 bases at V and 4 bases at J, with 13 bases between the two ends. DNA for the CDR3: TGTGCCAGCAGTTCCGGAGGTCAGGGCTATGGCTACACCTTC. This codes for CASSSGGQGYGYTF.

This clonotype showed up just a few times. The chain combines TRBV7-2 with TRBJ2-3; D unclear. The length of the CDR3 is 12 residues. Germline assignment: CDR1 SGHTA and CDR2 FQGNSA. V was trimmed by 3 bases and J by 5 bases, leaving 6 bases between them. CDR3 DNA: TGTGCCAGCAGCTTTTCGAGAGATACGCAGTATTTT. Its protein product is CASSFSRDTQYF.

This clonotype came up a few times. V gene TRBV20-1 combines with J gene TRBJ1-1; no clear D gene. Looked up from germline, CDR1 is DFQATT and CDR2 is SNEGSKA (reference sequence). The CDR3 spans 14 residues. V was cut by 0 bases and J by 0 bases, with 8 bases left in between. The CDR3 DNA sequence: TGCAGTGCTAGAGATCTGGCAGTGAACACTGAAGCTTTCTTT. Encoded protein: CSARDLAVNTEAFF.

CDR3 sequence: CASSSPVRRYSPLHF. CDR3 in DNA: TGTGCCAGCAGCTCGCCGGTCAGGAGGTATTCACCCCTCCACTTT. This chain links TRBV21-1 with TRBJ1-6. TRBV21-1 is assigned pseudogene status. This CDR3 contains 15 residues.

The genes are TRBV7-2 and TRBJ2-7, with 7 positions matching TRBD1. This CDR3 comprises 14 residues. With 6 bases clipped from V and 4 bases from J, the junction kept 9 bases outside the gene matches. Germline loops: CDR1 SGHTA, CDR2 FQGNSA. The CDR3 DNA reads TGTGCCAGCAGAGTACGCTGGGACAGTTACGAGCAGTACTTC. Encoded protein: CASRVRWDSYEQYF.

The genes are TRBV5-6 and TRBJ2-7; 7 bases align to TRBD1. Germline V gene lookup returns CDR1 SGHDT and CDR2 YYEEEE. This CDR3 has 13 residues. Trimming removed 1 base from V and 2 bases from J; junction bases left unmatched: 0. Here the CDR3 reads CASSLRGPYEQYF. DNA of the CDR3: TGTGCCAGCAGCTTGAGGGGGCCCTACGAGCAGTACTTC.

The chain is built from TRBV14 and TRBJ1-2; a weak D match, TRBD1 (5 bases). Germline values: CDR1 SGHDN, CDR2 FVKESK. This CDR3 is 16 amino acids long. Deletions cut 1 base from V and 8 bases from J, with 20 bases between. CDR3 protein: CASSQGGRAGRGGYTF. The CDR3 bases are TGTGCCAGCAGCCAAGGAGGTAGGGCAGGGAGAGGCGGCTACACCTTC.

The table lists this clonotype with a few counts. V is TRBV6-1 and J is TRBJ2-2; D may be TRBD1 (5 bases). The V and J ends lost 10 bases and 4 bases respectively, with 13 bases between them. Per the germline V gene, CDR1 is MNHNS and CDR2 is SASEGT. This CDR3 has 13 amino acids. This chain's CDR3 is CATRGHGTGELFF. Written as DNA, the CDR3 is TGTGCCACCCGAGGACATGGCACCGGGGAGCTGTTTTTT.

Written as DNA, the CDR3 is TGTGCCGTTAACCCGGGACAGGGGAAAGTAGCCCAGCATTTT. This codes for CAVNPGQGKVAQHF. The chain joins TRBV6-2 or TRBV6-3 to TRBJ1-5; 10 nucleotides line up with TRBD1. Germline CDR1 is MNHEY and CDR2 is SVGEGT. With V trimmed by 11 bases and J by 11 bases, 15 bases remained unmatched. CDR3 length: 14 residues.

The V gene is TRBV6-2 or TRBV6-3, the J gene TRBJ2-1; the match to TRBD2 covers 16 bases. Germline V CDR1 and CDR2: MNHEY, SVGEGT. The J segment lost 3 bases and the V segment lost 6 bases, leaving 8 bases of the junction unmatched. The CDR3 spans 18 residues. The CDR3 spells CASRGTSGRDEGYNEQFF. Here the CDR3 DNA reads TGTGCCAGCAGGGGGACTAGCGGGAGGGATGAGGGCTACAATGAGCAGTTCTTC.

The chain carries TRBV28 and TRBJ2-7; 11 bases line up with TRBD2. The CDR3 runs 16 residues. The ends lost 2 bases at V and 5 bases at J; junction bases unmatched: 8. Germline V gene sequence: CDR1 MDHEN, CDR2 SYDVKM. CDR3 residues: CASSLSTSGSMHEQYF. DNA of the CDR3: TGTGCCAGCAGTTTAAGTACTAGCGGGAGTATGCACGAGCAGTACTTC.

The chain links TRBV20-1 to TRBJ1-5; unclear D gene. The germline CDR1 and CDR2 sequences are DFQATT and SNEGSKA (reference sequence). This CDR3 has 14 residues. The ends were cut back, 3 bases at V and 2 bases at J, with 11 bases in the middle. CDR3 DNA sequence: TGCAGTGCTAGGCCCCCCCGCGGCAATCAGCCCCAGCATTTT. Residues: CSARPPRGNQPQHF.

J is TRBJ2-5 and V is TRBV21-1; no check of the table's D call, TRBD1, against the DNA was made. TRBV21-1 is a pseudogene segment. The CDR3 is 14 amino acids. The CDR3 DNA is TGTGCCAGCAGCAGACCGGGATTTCAAGAGACCCAGTACTTC. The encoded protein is CASSRPGFQETQYF.

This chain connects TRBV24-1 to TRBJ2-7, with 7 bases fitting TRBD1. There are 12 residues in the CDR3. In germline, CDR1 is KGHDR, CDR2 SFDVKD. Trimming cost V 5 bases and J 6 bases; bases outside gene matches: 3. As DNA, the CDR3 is TGTGCCACCAGTGGACCAGGGGGCGAGCAGTACTTC. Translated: CATSGPGGEQYF.

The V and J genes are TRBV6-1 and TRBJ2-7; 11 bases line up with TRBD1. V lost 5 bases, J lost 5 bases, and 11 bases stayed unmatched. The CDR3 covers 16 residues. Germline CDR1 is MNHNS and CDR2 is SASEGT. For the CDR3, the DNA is TGTGCCAGCAGTCGAGAGAGACCGGGACAGGGGGACGAGCAGTACTTC. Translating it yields CASSRERPGQGDEQYF.

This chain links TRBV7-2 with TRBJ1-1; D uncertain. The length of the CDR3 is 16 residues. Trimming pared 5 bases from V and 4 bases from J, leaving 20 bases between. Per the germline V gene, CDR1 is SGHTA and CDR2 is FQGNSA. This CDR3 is CASSLTQWALGTEAFF. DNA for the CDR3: TGTGCCAGCAGCCTCACCCAGTGGGCCCTGGGCACTGAAGCTTTCTTT.